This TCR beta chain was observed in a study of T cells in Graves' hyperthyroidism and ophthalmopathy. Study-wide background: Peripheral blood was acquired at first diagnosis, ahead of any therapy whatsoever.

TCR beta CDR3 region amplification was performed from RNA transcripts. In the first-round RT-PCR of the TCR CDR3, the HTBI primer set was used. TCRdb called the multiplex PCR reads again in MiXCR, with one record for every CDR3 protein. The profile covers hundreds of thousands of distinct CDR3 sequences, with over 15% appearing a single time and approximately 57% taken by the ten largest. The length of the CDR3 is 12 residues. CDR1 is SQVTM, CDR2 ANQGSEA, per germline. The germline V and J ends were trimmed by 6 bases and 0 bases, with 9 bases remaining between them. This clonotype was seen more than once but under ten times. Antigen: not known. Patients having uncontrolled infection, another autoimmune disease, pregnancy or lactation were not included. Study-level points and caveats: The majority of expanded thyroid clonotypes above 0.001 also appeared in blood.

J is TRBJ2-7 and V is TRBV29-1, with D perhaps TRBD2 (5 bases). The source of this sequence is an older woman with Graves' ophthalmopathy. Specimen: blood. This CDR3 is CSVAGNSYEQYF. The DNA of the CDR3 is TGCAGCGTAGCCGGGAACTCCTACGAGCAGTACTTC.